This T cell receptor beta chain was retrieved from a study of T-cell memory formation after mild COVID-19. Germline V CDR1 and CDR2: SGHRS, YFSETQ. V lost 5 bases, J lost 8 bases, and 12 bases stayed unmatched. The CDR3 sequence is 14 residues long. TCRdb passed the 5' RACE reads through MiXCR, listing each CDR3 protein once. The table has 550,000 to 650,000 distinct CDR3 sequences, approximately 15% seen once; the top ten hold 8.1%. This clonotype was counted only a few times. The TCR sequence derives from an adult woman who had mild COVID-19 (a few samples of this study predate the infection). Cell type and time point are not known. Sequencing input: PBMCs or a T cell subset sorted from them (not recorded which). The J gene is TRBJ1-2, the V gene TRBV5-1, with 7 bases that match TRBD1. The CDR3 here is CASRKGQPLRGYTF. CDR3 DNA sequence: TGCGCCAGCAGAAAGGGACAGCCCCTTCGAGGCTACACCTTC.